Below, 30 T cell receptor beta chains from the same sample are listed, as sequenced in a study of T cell changes during pregnancy in multiple sclerosis (dated by TCRdb to between 2018 and 2020). Library preparation employed the immunoSEQ multiplex PCR assay. As stored in TCRdb, this immuneACCESS dataset retains in-frame rearrangements with V and J assigned. A fraction of the clones does not appear; measured against another copy, unresolved V genes explain less than half of the discrepancy, and the remainder lacks a known reason. The sample data list around 40,000 clones, and about 91% of these were observed just once. The top ten hold approximately 0.79% of the sample. The material was CD4+ T cells from peripheral blood mononuclear cells, obtained in the third trimester of pregnancy. These receptors originate from a female donor with multiple sclerosis, enrolled in a pregnancy study.

The gene calls are TRBV7-2 and TRBJ2-2; TRBD2 might be the D (6 bases). The CDR3 extends over 15 amino acids. Trimming cost V 2 bases and J 5 bases, with 12 bases left between them. From germline, CDR1 is SGHTA and CDR2 FQGNSA. In nucleotides, the CDR3 is TGTGCCAGCAGCTTAACGGGAGTTGGGACCGGGGAGCTGTTTTTT. It translates to CASSLTGVGTGELFF.

V and J are TRBV7-2 and TRBJ2-1; TRBD1 matches 10 bases. Trimming took 0 bases from V and 4 from J; bases not matched to a gene: 3. Germline V lookup: CDR1 SGHTA, CDR2 FQGNSA. This CDR3 is 16 amino acids long. The CDR3 reads CASSLAGQGQYNEQFF. CDR3 DNA: TGTGCCAGCAGCTTAGCGGGACAGGGGCAATACAATGAGCAGTTCTTC.

The genes are TRBV27 and TRBJ2-5; tentative D call: TRBD1 (6 bases). Per the germline V gene, CDR1 is MNHEY and CDR2 is SMNVEV (reference sequence). The CDR3 has 17 amino acids. The V end was cut by 1 base, the J end by 5 bases, with 20 bases between. DNA of the CDR3: TGTGCCAGCAGTTTATGGTCCCCGGGACAACCCAAGGAGACCCAGTACTTC. It is translated as CASSLWSPGQPKETQYF.

CDR3 amino acids: CASSDPSGRGYNEQFF. Here the CDR3 DNA reads TGTGCCAGCAGTGATCCGAGCGGGAGAGGCTACAATGAGCAGTTCTTC. The chain combines TRBV25-1 with TRBJ2-1; TRBD2 aligns across 8 bases. V dropped 3 bases and J dropped 3; count of bases not matched to a gene: 7. Germline CDR1 MGHDK, CDR2 SYGVNS. There are 16 residues in the CDR3.

The chain uses TRBV2 and TRBJ1-3, with 9 nucleotides matching TRBD1. The germline gives CDR1 SNHLY, CDR2 FYNNEI. This CDR3 has 14 residues. The V gene end was trimmed by 7 bases and the J gene end by 3 bases; junction bases not matched to a gene: 4. The DNA for the CDR3 is TGTGCCAGCAACAGGGGGCGAAGTGGAAACACCATATATTTT. The encoded protein is CASNRGRSGNTIYF.

Concerning this clone itself: Other DNA sequences of this sample code for an identical CDR3. The chain has TRBV7-2 and TRBJ2-7; 12 bases fit TRBD2. The ends lost 5 bases at V and 4 bases at J; junction bases unmatched: 6. The length of the CDR3 is 15 residues. Germline V gene data show CDR1 as SGHTA and CDR2 as FQGNSA. CDR3 loop: CASSLTSGSTYEQYF. Written as DNA, the CDR3 is TGTGCCAGCAGCCTGACTAGCGGGAGTACATACGAGCAGTACTTC.

The rearrangement uses TRBV27 and TRBJ2-5, with D maybe TRBD2 (5 bases). CDR1 MNHEY and CDR2 SMNVEV come from the germline V gene (reference sequence). The CDR3 spans 14 residues. The V gene lost 1 base and the J gene lost 5 bases, with 11 bases spanning the gap. CDR3 loop: CASSLLYGVETQYF. As DNA, the CDR3 is TGTGCCAGCAGTTTATTGTACGGGGTCGAGACCCAGTACTTC.

The chain links TRBV7-7 to TRBJ2-2, with D maybe TRBD2 (5 bases). V lost 2 bases, J lost 5 bases, and 12 bases lay in between. The CDR3 has 15 residues. Germline V gene data show CDR1 as SSHAT and CDR2 as FNYEAQ (reference sequence). The CDR3 protein is CASSLSLAETGELFF. CDR3 coding DNA: TGTGCCAGCAGCTTAAGCCTAGCCGAGACCGGGGAGCTGTTTTTT. Full variable domain (outside the CDR3, taken from reference TRBV7-7 and TRBJ2-2): GAGVSQSPRYKVTKRGQDVTLRCDPISSHATLYWYQQALGQGPEFLTYFNYEAQPDKSGLPSDRFSAERPEGSISTLTIQRTEQRDSAMYRCASSLSLAETGELFFGEGSRLTVL.

The V and J genes are TRBV7-2 and TRBJ2-5, with 7 bases matching TRBD1. Germline V gene lookup returns CDR1 SGHTA and CDR2 FQGNSA. V was clipped by 0 bases and J by 10 bases; unmatched bases: 8. The CDR3 has 14 residues. For the CDR3, the DNA is TGTGCCAGCAGCTTAGCCTTTGACAGGGCTGACCAGTACTTC. It yields the protein CASSLAFDRADQYF.

The gene calls are TRBV5-1 and TRBJ2-5; the match to TRBD1 covers 11 bases. Germline V gene lookup returns CDR1 SGHRS and CDR2 YFSETQ. V gave up 3 bases and J gave up 5 bases; unmatched junction bases: 6. This CDR3 region has 15 residues. The CDR3 DNA is TGCGCCAGCAGCTCGGGACAGGGGGGGACGGAGACCCAGTACTTC. Amino acid sequence: CASSSGQGGTETQYF.

The chain is built from TRBV6-1 and TRBJ1-4; D not resolved. Germline CDR1 reads MNHNS; CDR2 reads SASEGT. CDR3 size: 15 residues. V was trimmed by 7 bases and J by 0 bases, leaving 12 bases between them. CDR3 bases: TGTGCCAGCACCCTCGACACTGCAACTAATGAAAAACTGTTTTTT. Translating gives CASTLDTATNEKLFF.

This sequence joins TRBV28 and TRBJ2-2; 7 bases align to TRBD1. V shed 4 bases and J 2 bases; nucleotides not matched to a gene: 7. The CDR3 spans 16 residues. CDR1 MDHEN and CDR2 SYDVKM come from the germline V gene. CDR3 sequence: CASSSPGTDNTGELFF. CDR3 bases: TGTGCCAGCAGTTCTCCCGGGACAGATAACACCGGGGAGCTGTTTTTT.

The V gene is TRBV21-1, the J gene TRBJ2-1; the D segment call TRBD2 is taken from the table without a DNA check. TRBV21-1 is a pseudogene segment. The CDR3 sequence is 13 residues long. The CDR3 DNA reads as TGTGCCAACGGACTAGCGGGAGTAAATGAGCAGTTCTTC. As protein: CANGLAGVNEQFF.

The CDR3 DNA sequence: TGTGCCAGTAGTTTCCGACTGGACTCCTACAATGAGCAGTTCTTC. It is translated as CASSFRLDSYNEQFF. The rearrangement uses TRBV19 and TRBJ2-1; the D is unclear. Trimming cost V 5 bases and J 0 bases, with 11 bases left between them. The CDR3 covers 15 residues. Per the germline V gene, CDR1 is LNHDA and CDR2 is SQIVND (reference sequence). Drawing the rest from reference TRBV19 and TRBJ2-1, the complete variable domain is DGGITQSPKYLFRKEGQNVTLSCEQNLNHDAMYWYRQDPGQGLRLIYYSQIVNDFQKGDIAEGYSVSREKKESFPLTVTSAQKNPTAFYLCASSFRLDSYNEQFFGPGTRLTVL.

This rearrangement joins TRBV30 to TRBJ2-3; D remains unclear. V was pared by 3 bases and J by 2 bases, with 9 bases between. The CDR3 length is 13 residues. CDR1 GTSNPN and CDR2 SVGIG come from the germline V gene (reference sequence). This chain's CDR3 is CAWSPRNTDTQYF. CDR3 nucleotide sequence: TGTGCCTGGAGCCCGCGGAACACAGATACGCAGTATTTT. Filled out from reference TRBV30 and TRBJ2-3, the complete variable domain reads SQTIHQWPATLVQPVGSPLSLECTVEGTSNPNLYWYRQAAGRGLQLLFYSVGIGQISSEVPQNLSASRPQDRQFILSSKKLLLSDSGFYLCAWSPRNTDTQYFGPGTRLTVL.

The chain carries TRBV5-6 and TRBJ1-1; D is unclear. From germline, CDR1 is SGHDT and CDR2 YYEEEE. The CDR3 sequence is 13 residues long. Trimming cost V 7 bases and J 0 bases, with 10 bases left between them. Here the CDR3 reads CASSRILNTEAFF. The CDR3 DNA reads as TGTGCCAGCTCGCGAATCTTGAACACTGAAGCTTTCTTT.

The chain has TRBV7-2 and TRBJ1-1, with D possibly matching TRBD1 (5 bases). Germline V CDR1 and CDR2: SGHTA, FQGNSA. Trimming removed 2 bases at V and 0 bases at J, with 7 bases between. CDR3 length: 14 residues. The CDR3 sequence is CASSLRQMNTEAFF. The CDR3 DNA is TGTGCCAGCAGCTTACGACAGATGAACACTGAAGCTTTCTTT.

The sample holds a few counts of this clone. The genes are TRBV4-2 and TRBJ2-2; TRBD1 matches at 7 bases. The CDR3 is 15 amino acids. CDR1 is LGHNA, CDR2 YNFKEQ, per germline. The junction had 6 bases not matched to a gene; V was cut back by 4 bases and J by 4 bases. The CDR3 loop is CASSLRQGRTGELFF. The DNA of the CDR3 is TGTGCCAGCAGCCTGCGACAGGGACGCACCGGGGAGCTGTTTTTT.

The chain recombines TRBV19 with TRBJ1-2, with D perhaps matching TRBD1 (5 bases). The CDR3 totals 12 residues. V was shortened by 6 bases and J by 5 bases, with 10 bases between the two germline ends. The germline V gene encodes CDR1 LNHDA and CDR2 SQIVND (reference sequence). CDR3 region: CASRDRGYGYTF. The CDR3 nucleotides are TGTGCCAGTAGGGACCGGGGGTATGGCTACACCTTC.

This clone was observed a single time. This chain links TRBV5-1 with TRBJ2-3, with D perhaps TRBD2 (6 bases). In germline, CDR1 is SGHRS, CDR2 YFSETQ. Trimming took off 0 bases at V and 6 bases at J, with 11 bases between the two ends. This CDR3 contains 14 residues. The CDR3 bases are TGCGCCAGCAGCTTGGGGGACTCTCGTGATACGCAGTATTTT. Protein: CASSLGDSRDTQYF. Together with reference TRBV5-1 and TRBJ2-3, the CDR3 gives the full variable domain: KAGVTQTPRYLIKTRGQQVTLSCSPISGHRSVSWYQQTPGQGLQFLFEYFSETQRNKGNFPGRFSGRQFSNSRSEMNVSTLELGDSALYLCASSLGDSRDTQYFGPGTRLTVL.

This chain uses TRBV2 with TRBJ1-3; D is uncertain. Germline lookup yields CDR1 SNHLY and CDR2 FYNNEI. V lost 2 bases and J 4 bases, leaving 9 bases between the germline ends. The CDR3 has 14 amino acids. The CDR3 loop is CASSEPVRGNTIYF. The CDR3 DNA follows: TGTGCCAGCAGTGAACCGGTGAGGGGAAACACCATATATTTT.

V and J are TRBV5-4 and TRBJ2-1, with 12 bases fitting TRBD2. The V gene's germline CDR1 is SGHNT and CDR2 YYREEE (reference sequence). Losses at the gene ends were 4 bases for V and 9 bases for J; bases not matched to a gene: 2. This CDR3 spans 13 amino acids. Here the CDR3 reads CASSGLAGSEQFF. CDR3 DNA sequence: TGTGCCAGCAGCGGACTAGCGGGGAGTGAGCAGTTCTTC.

The chain has TRBV30 and TRBJ2-3, with D perhaps TRBD2 (6 bases). The V end lost 0 bases, the J end lost 6 bases, and 13 bases lay between the germline ends. Germline V CDR1 and CDR2: GTSNPN, SVGIG (reference sequence). The CDR3 runs 14 residues. The DNA for the CDR3 is TGTGCCTGGAGTGTTTACGGGAGAAGCGATACGCAGTATTTT. This codes for CAWSVYGRSDTQYF.

This rearrangement joins TRBV5-5 to TRBJ1-2, with unresolved D. Trimming took off 1 base at V and 1 base at J, with 5 bases between the two ends. Germline CDR1 SGHKS, CDR2 YYEKEE (reference sequence). The CDR3 consists of 13 residues. CDR3 sequence reads: CASSLQINYGYTF. CDR3 in DNA: TGTGCCAGCAGCTTGCAGATTAACTATGGCTACACCTTC.

This clone was picked up one time. V usage is TRBV30 and J usage is TRBJ2-6, with D perhaps matching TRBD2 (6 bases). Per germline, CDR1 GTSNPN and CDR2 SVGIG (reference sequence). The V end lost 4 bases, the J end lost 1 base, and 11 bases lay between the germline ends. This CDR3 contains 15 residues. The DNA for the CDR3 is TGTGCCTGGAACTTGGACTATTCTGGGGCCAACGTCCTGACTTTC. Translation: CAWNLDYSGANVLTF.

The genes are TRBV27 and TRBJ1-3; D perhaps matches TRBD1 (5 bases). Germline V lookup: CDR1 MNHEY, CDR2 SMNVEV (reference sequence). This CDR3 comprises 16 residues. V lost 3 bases and J 1 base, leaving 13 bases between the germline ends. CDR3 in amino acids: CASSFRLGGSGNTIYF. CDR3 coding DNA: TGTGCCAGCAGTTTTCGGTTGGGGGGTTCTGGAAACACCATATATTTT.

This sequence joins TRBV28 and TRBJ2-7, with 10 bases fitting TRBD2. V lost 7 bases and J lost 2; bases outside the gene matches: 5. This CDR3 has 14 residues. From germline, CDR1 is MDHEN and CDR2 SYDVKM. The CDR3 DNA is TGTGCCAGCACATGGACTAGCGGAGCCTACGAGCAGTACTTC. Protein: CASTWTSGAYEQYF.

The chain recombines TRBV27 with TRBJ1-1, with D tentatively TRBD1 (6 bases). This CDR3 is 16 amino acids long. In germline, CDR1 is MNHEY, CDR2 SMNVEV (reference sequence). V lost 0 bases, J lost 0 bases, and 11 bases lay in between. The CDR3 coding sequence is TGTGCCAGCAGTTTATCGGCATACAGGGTGAACACTGAAGCTTTCTTT. Protein sequence: CASSLSAYRVNTEAFF.

The chain joins TRBV19 to TRBJ2-1, with 8 bases that match TRBD2. Germline CDR1 and CDR2: LNHDA and SQIVND (reference sequence). V shed 4 bases, J shed 8 bases, and the junction held 4 bases outside the gene matches. The CDR3 length is 13 residues. CDR3 in DNA: TGTGCCAGTAGTAAACTAGCGGTTGATGAGCAGTTCTTC. Its protein is CASSKLAVDEQFF.

The chain links TRBV5-4 to TRBJ1-1; D is ambiguous. Trimming took off 0 bases at V and 1 base at J, with 10 bases between the two ends. Germline V gene lookup returns CDR1 SGHNT and CDR2 YYREEE (reference sequence). The CDR3 sequence is 15 residues long. CDR3 sequence (DNA): TGTGCCAGCAGCTTGGACAGAAGAGCGAACACTGAAGCTTTCTTT. Translated, it gives CASSLDRRANTEAFF.